What follows is one T cell receptor (beta chain) and its context. Its antigen is still unknown. This sample stems from a study of tumor and adjacent non-tumor tissue in lung cancer. Regarding the study as a whole: Significantly higher TCR diversity was found in tumor than normal lung. Patients with more diverse tumor TCRs had worse survival.

The template was RNA from unsorted bulk tissue. Germline CDR1 and CDR2: SQVTM and ANQGSEA. This CDR3 is 17 amino acids long. A modified ARM-PCR protocol with three rounds of nested PCR amplified TCRbeta. One entry per CDR3 protein results from TCRdb running MiXCR on the multiplex PCR reads. Among 77,000 or so distinct CDR3 sequences, around 77% were seen once, and the ten largest hold about 12%. The rearrangement links TRBV29-1 to TRBJ2-3; D not certain. Matching the DNA end better, TRBJ1-5 makes the J call doubtful. The clonotype originates from a woman aged 50 to 60 with non-small cell lung cancer. The sequenced sample was lung tumor tissue. CDR3 DNA: TGCAGCGTTGAGGGGTTTGAGGGAGGCTCGATCACAGATACGCAGCATTTT. Residues: CSVEGFEGGSITDTQHF.